The 30 T cell receptor beta chains given below trace back to one sample, sequenced in a study of regulatory T cells in long-lasting Graves disease. Described time point: newly diagnosed GD, antithyroid drugs for less than 3 months. TCR sequences were obtained from RNA taken from PBMCs. Combining iRepertoire HTBI primers with Arm-PCR of CDR3 regions, the authors built TCR beta libraries. TCRdb re-derived calls from the multiplex PCR reads in MiXCR, one entry per CDR3 protein. This table has roughly 500,000 distinct CDR3 sequences, roughly 13% appearing once. The sample also formed part of further work on T cells in Graves' hyperthyroidism and ophthalmopathy.

The source material was peripheral blood mononuclear cells (PBMCs), sampled at new diagnosis, from a patient treated with antithyroid drugs. These receptors were obtained from a man aged 25 to 40 with Graves disease.

This clonotype has a count of ten or more. The chain couples TRBV29-1 to TRBJ1-5; unclear D gene. The CDR3 consists of 12 residues. Germline assignment: CDR1 SQVTM and CDR2 ANQGSEA. Trimming cost V 3 bases and J 2 bases, with 5 bases left between them. CDR3 protein: CSVDDGNQPQHF. Written as DNA, the CDR3 is TGCAGCGTTGACGATGGCAATCAGCCCCAGCATTTT.

This clonotype has ten or more counts. This chain uses TRBV30 with TRBJ1-2; 11 nucleotides agree with TRBD1. Looked up from germline, CDR1 is GTSNPN and CDR2 is SVGIG (reference sequence). The V segment lost 3 bases and the J segment 7 bases; nucleotides outside the gene matches: 7. The CDR3 length is 14 residues. CDR3 residues: CAWRKRTGGSGYTF. Here the CDR3 DNA reads TGTGCCTGGAGGAAACGGACAGGGGGCTCTGGCTACACCTTC.

This clonotype appeared a few times. V usage is TRBV24-1 and J usage is TRBJ2-1; 13 nucleotides line up with TRBD2. From germline, CDR1 is KGHDR and CDR2 SFDVKD. With 1 base clipped from V and 6 bases from J, the junction kept 2 bases outside the gene matches. This CDR3 is built from 16 residues. The CDR3 coding sequence is TGTGCCACCAGTGATTTACGGACTAGCGGGAGCAATGAGCAGTTCTTC. Translating it yields CATSDLRTSGSNEQFF.

This clonotype was observed many times. V gene TRBV19 combines with J gene TRBJ1-2; D call uncertain. CDR1 and CDR2 from the germline V gene are LNHDA and SQIVND (reference sequence). The CDR3 consists of 15 residues. Trimming cost V 0 bases and J 6 bases, with 14 bases left between them. The CDR3 coding sequence is TGTGCCAGTAGTATAGACGGGGTGCCTCTCAATGGCTACACCTTC. This sequence encodes CASSIDGVPLNGYTF.

The sample holds one count of this clonotype. An end of the junction differs from the germline gene, which may be a read error. V gene TRBV30 combines with J gene TRBJ1-1; D not resolved. The CDR3 runs to 13 residues. CDR1 and CDR2 (germline): GTSNPN, SVGIG (reference sequence). Here the CDR3 reads CAWSKTSSTEAFF. The DNA for the CDR3 is TGTGCCTGGAGTAAGACCTCGAGCACTGAAGCCTTCTTT.

In this sample, this clonotype turned up many times. This chain connects TRBV27 to TRBJ2-7; D unclear. The CDR3 consists of 13 residues. The germline gives CDR1 MNHEY, CDR2 SMNVEV (reference sequence). The V end lost 2 bases, the J end lost 2 bases, and 7 bases lay between the germline ends. The CDR3 nucleotides are TGTGCCAGCAGTTTAACTCCAGCCTACGAGCAGTACTTC. The encoded protein is CASSLTPAYEQYF.

This clonotype was seen ten or more times. The gene calls are TRBV5-4 and TRBJ2-5, with 10 bases matching TRBD2. Per germline, CDR1 SGHNT and CDR2 YYREEE (reference sequence). The CDR3 length is 16 residues. V shed 6 bases, J shed 5 bases, and the junction held 13 bases outside the gene matches. In DNA, the CDR3 is TGTGCCAGCACACACCCCGGGACTAGCGACTTTGAGACCCAGTACTTC. The encoded protein is CASTHPGTSDFETQYF.

This clonotype was detected ten times or more. The rearrangement joins TRBV7-2 to TRBJ2-2, with TRBD2 matching 8 bases. Germline-derived CDR1 and CDR2 are SGHTA and FQGNSA. V shed 5 bases, J shed 7 bases, and the junction held 18 bases outside the gene matches. The CDR3 covers 18 residues. The CDR3 coding sequence is TGTGCCAGCAGCCGGCAAGGGGCGGGAGGATCTACAGGCGGGGAGCTGTTTTTT. The encoded protein is CASSRQGAGGSTGGELFF.

This clonotype was observed at least ten times. This rearrangement joins TRBV28 to TRBJ2-7; 7 bases are shared with TRBD1. Per the germline V gene, CDR1 is MDHEN and CDR2 is SYDVKM. Germline trimming cut 3 bases from V and 3 bases from J; bases unmatched to any gene: 5. This CDR3 is built from 14 residues. For the CDR3, the DNA is TGTGCCAGCAGTTTGGGGACAGAGAACTACGAGCAGTACTTC. It codes for CASSLGTENYEQYF.

The chain recombines TRBV6-2 or TRBV6-3 with TRBJ1-6; D is unresolved. Per germline, CDR1 MNHEY and CDR2 SVGEGT. This CDR3 region has 12 residues. Trimming removed 7 bases from V and 7 bases from J, with 8 bases in between. The CDR3 spells CASTGTNSPLHF. CDR3 coding DNA: TGTGCCAGCACCGGAACGAATTCACCCCTCCACTTT.

The sample holds many counts of this clonotype. This chain joins TRBV4-2 and TRBJ2-1; the D gene is possibly TRBD2 (5 bases). V was cut by 3 bases and J by 7 bases, with 7 bases left in between. This CDR3 has 12 amino acids. Per germline, CDR1 LGHNA and CDR2 YNFKEQ. CDR3 amino acids: CASSQRENEQFF. CDR3 coding DNA: TGTGCCAGCAGCCAGAGGGAGAATGAGCAGTTCTTC.

This clonotype was detected only a few times. The chain recombines TRBV2 with TRBJ2-5; 15 positions agree with TRBD2. Germline CDR1 is SNHLY and CDR2 is FYNNEI. Unmatched junction bases numbered 5, after V lost 6 bases and J lost 3 bases. The CDR3 totals 16 residues. The CDR3 bases are TGTGCCAGCAGGGGACTAGCGGGAGGCGATGAAGAGACCCAGTACTTC. Its protein is CASRGLAGGDEETQYF.

This clonotype was picked up many times. The V gene is TRBV12-3 or TRBV12-4, the J gene TRBJ2-1; D might be TRBD1 or TRBD2, each matching 5 bases. With 3 bases removed from V and 5 bases from J, the gap between germline ends came to 11 bases. The CDR3 length is 14 residues. The CDR3: CASSFGTVNNEQFF. The CDR3 nucleotides read TGTGCCAGCAGTTTCGGGACGGTGAACAATGAGCAGTTCTTC.

This clonotype turned up a few times. This chain links TRBV4-1 with TRBJ2-5; D call uncertain. The CDR3 runs 16 residues. The germline V gene encodes CDR1 MGHRA and CDR2 YSYEKL. Trimming left V 0 bases short and J 5 bases short, with 16 bases between. The CDR3: CASSQERQLVGETQYF. DNA of the CDR3: TGCGCCAGCAGCCAAGAAAGGCAGCTAGTGGGGGAGACCCAGTACTTC.

This clonotype was seen many times. V and J are TRBV13 and TRBJ2-7, with unresolved D. The CDR3 consists of 12 residues. Trimming stripped 6 bases from V and 6 bases from J, with 12 bases between. The germline gives CDR1 PRHDT, CDR2 FYEKMQ (reference sequence). CDR3 loop: CASSSPGPEQYF. CDR3 nucleotide sequence: TGTGCCAGCAGTTCCCCAGGCCCCGAGCAGTACTTC.

This clonotype was counted ten times or more. This chain uses TRBV12-3 or TRBV12-4 with TRBJ2-5; 12 nucleotides line up with TRBD2. V shed 3 bases, J shed 2 bases, and the junction held 4 bases outside the gene matches. The CDR3 is 16 amino acids. As DNA, the CDR3 is TGTGCCAGCAGTTTCCGGACTAGCGGGGTACAAGAGACCCAGTACTTC. This sequence encodes CASSFRTSGVQETQYF.

In the case of this clonotype: One end of the junction fails to match germline, which may point to a read error. The chain has TRBV18 and TRBJ2-5, with no clear D. The CDR3 totals 12 residues. Germline CDR1 KGHSH, CDR2 LQKENI. CDR3: CASSPTSETQHF. In nucleotides, the CDR3 is TGTGCCAGCTCACCGACGTCTGAGACCCAGCACTTC.

The chain joins TRBV11-2 to TRBJ1-2; D is perhaps TRBD1 (6 bases). Trimming stripped 5 bases from V and 2 bases from J, with 15 bases between. The CDR3 sequence is 15 residues long. Germline-derived CDR1 and CDR2 are SGHAT and FQNNGV. CDR3 sequence reads: CASSPLGARNYGYTF. Written as DNA, the CDR3 is TGTGCCAGCAGCCCACTGGGGGCACGAAACTATGGCTACACCTTC.

This clonotype was seen repeatedly, ten times or more. The chain links TRBV20-1 to TRBJ2-5, with 9 bases aligning to TRBD1. Germline V gives CDR1 DFQATT, CDR2 SNEGSKA (reference sequence). The V gene end was trimmed by 5 bases and the J gene end by 5 bases; junction bases not matched to a gene: 3. This CDR3 comprises 12 residues. Here the CDR3 DNA reads TGCAGTGCTGGACAGGGGTGGGAGACCCAGTACTTC. The encoded protein is CSAGQGWETQYF.

V usage is TRBV7-9 and J usage is TRBJ1-1, with unresolved D. The CDR3 has 12 amino acids. Germline lookup yields CDR1 SEHNR and CDR2 FQNEAQ (reference sequence). V lost 1 base, J lost 11 bases, and 11 bases lay in between. DNA of the CDR3: TGTGCCAGCAGCTTAGGGGAGTTGATTGCTTTCTTT. Residues: CASSLGELIAFF.

This clonotype has at least ten counts. The chain employs TRBV27 and TRBJ1-5; no clear D gene. Germline V gives CDR1 MNHEY, CDR2 SMNVEV (reference sequence). This CDR3 has 14 amino acids. The V and J ends lost 5 bases and 5 bases respectively, with 13 bases between them. CDR3 coding DNA: TGTGCCAGCAGTATCACGGCCTTGCATCAGCCCCAGCATTTT. Its protein is CASSITALHQPQHF.

This clonotype was recorded many times. The rearrangement joins TRBV10-3 to TRBJ2-5, with TRBD2 identical over 9 bases. V gave up 11 bases and J gave up 5 bases; unmatched junction bases: 21. CDR1 is ENHRY, CDR2 SYGVKD, per germline. The CDR3 is 17 amino acids. CDR3 loop: CAALGAQRAGGGETQYF. CDR3 sequence (DNA): TGTGCCGCGCTGGGGGCCCAGCGGGCGGGAGGGGGCGAGACCCAGTACTTC.

This clonotype occurred many times. The V and J genes are TRBV28 and TRBJ1-1, with D possibly matching TRBD1 (5 bases). The CDR3 loop spans 11 amino acids. The germline V and J ends were trimmed by 7 bases and 10 bases, with 13 bases remaining between them. Germline CDR1 MDHEN, CDR2 SYDVKM. The CDR3 DNA follows: TGTGCCAGCACCGGGGGGGGAGGAGCTTTCTTT. This sequence encodes CASTGGGGAFF.

This clonotype appeared many times. V gene TRBV25-1 combines with J gene TRBJ1-1; 8 nucleotides match TRBD1. This CDR3 region has 15 residues. Germline assignment: CDR1 MGHDK and CDR2 SYGVNS. V lost 1 base, J lost 11 bases, and 12 bases stayed unmatched. CDR3 amino acids: CASSESPKIQGGAFF. CDR3 nucleotide sequence: TGTGCCAGCAGTGAATCCCCAAAGATACAGGGGGGCGCTTTCTTT.

This clonotype was counted ten times or more. The chain joins TRBV11-1 to TRBJ2-7, with TRBD2 identical over 7 bases. The V segment lost 8 bases and the J segment 0 bases; nucleotides outside the gene matches: 16. Germline CDR1 SGHAT, CDR2 FQDESV (reference sequence). This CDR3 is 17 amino acids long. The CDR3: CASGSHPGTGGSYEQYF. For the CDR3, the DNA is TGTGCCAGCGGCTCTCATCCAGGAACGGGGGGCTCCTACGAGCAGTACTTC.

This rearrangement joins TRBV9 to TRBJ1-6; 8 nucleotides agree with TRBD1. The CDR3 sequence is 15 residues long. With V trimmed by 4 bases and J by 7 bases, 7 bases remained unmatched. CDR1 is SGDLS, CDR2 YYNGEE, per germline. The CDR3 bases are TGTGCCAGCAGCCTCCCAGGGGGCAAGAATTCACCCCTCCACTTT. Translation gives CASSLPGGKNSPLHF.

This sequence joins TRBV2 and TRBJ1-4; the D is unclear. The CDR3 is 10 amino acids. Trimming took off 8 bases at V and 6 bases at J, with 4 bases between the two ends. From germline, CDR1 is SNHLY and CDR2 FYNNEI. The CDR3 reads CASGDEKLFF. In nucleotides, the CDR3 is TGTGCCAGCGGCGATGAAAAACTGTTTTTT.

This clonotype was recorded a few times. The rearrangement joins TRBV15 to TRBJ2-7; D not resolved. This CDR3 has 14 residues. CDR1 and CDR2 (germline): LNHNV, YYDKDF (reference sequence). Trimming stripped 0 bases from V and 2 bases from J, with 8 bases between. CDR3 sequence (DNA): TGTGCCACCAGCAGAGATGGCAAAACCTACGAGCAGTACTTC. It codes for CATSRDGKTYEQYF.

This clonotype was counted ten times or more. This sequence joins TRBV2 and TRBJ1-1, with D perhaps matching TRBD1 (5 bases). This CDR3 contains 13 residues. V lost 11 bases, J lost 0 bases, and 13 bases lay in between. The V gene's germline CDR1 is SNHLY and CDR2 FYNNEI. The CDR3 DNA follows: TGTGCCTGCCAGGGATTACTGAACACTGAAGCTTTCTTT. It translates to CACQGLLNTEAFF.

This clonotype was recorded at least ten times. J is TRBJ2-7 and V is TRBV18; no clear D gene. The CDR3 has 12 residues. Trimming left V 5 bases short and J 7 bases short, with 12 bases between. Germline V lookup: CDR1 KGHSH, CDR2 LQKENI. CDR3 nucleotide sequence: TGTGCCAGCTCAACAGTGGGTGGGGAGCAGTACTTC. Its translation is CASSTVGGEQYF. Full variable domain (rest looked up from reference TRBV18 and TRBJ2-7): NAGVMQNPRHLVRRRGQEARLRCSPMKGHSHVYWYRQLPEEGLKFMVYLQKENIIDESGMPKERFSAEFPKEGPSILRIQQVVRGDSAAYFCASSTVGGEQYFGPGTRLTVT.